This TCR beta chain comes out of a study of blood T cell repertoires in COVID-19. The wider study: Italy, Spain and the United States were the sources of the convalescent and acute COVID-19 samples.

The authors' processing: Amplifying reference gene primers gave estimates of nucleated cell counts. Data came from immunoSEQ multiplex PCR; TCRdb stores just in-frame clones and leaves some out. V and J calls and clone size are as listed in that table; D and trimming were resolved from the DNA. Of about 440,000 clones in the sample, around 88% were seen once. Specimen: peripheral blood. This clonotype originated in a woman aged 25 to 39 with acute or convalescent COVID-19.

CDR3 loop: CASLEGQGREKLFF. Here the CDR3 DNA reads TGTGCCAGCCTAGAAGGGCAGGGAAGGGAAAAACTGTTTTTT. V usage is TRBV6-5 and J usage is TRBJ1-4, with D possibly being TRBD1 (5 bases). Germline loops: CDR1 MNHEY, CDR2 SVGAGI. V shed 8 bases and J shed 8 bases, with 18 bases lying between them. The CDR3 runs 14 residues.